This T cell receptor beta chain was documented in a study of control samples from healthy donors and cancer patients. Germline V gene sequence: CDR1 LGHNA, CDR2 YNFKEQ. This CDR3 contains 17 residues. Between the trimmed V and J ends, which lost 4 bases and 3 bases, there was a span of 18 bases. TCRdb's table, derived via immunoSEQ multiplex PCR, lists solely in-frame clones and lacks some. The data show 170,000 or so clones, 80% to 95% seen once. The chain has TRBV4-2 and TRBJ2-2, with D perhaps matching TRBD2 (5 bases). This receptor was identified in a man between 18 and 29 years old in good health. The sample comprised blood. CDR3 nucleotides: TGTGCCAGCAGCCGAGAGACTAATCTAGTCTACACCGGGGAGCTGTTTTTT. Residues: CASSRETNLVYTGELFF.